Listed below are T cell receptor beta chains from one sample, sequenced in a study of human T cells and chemical hapten exposure. From the RACE reads, TCRdb called clonotypes with MiXCR, one entry per CDR3 protein. Of 65,000 to 90,000 distinct CDR3 sequences listed, 6.6% are singletons. Material: whole blood, obtained in connection with sensitization to the hapten diphenylcyclopropenone (DPC). Receptors were obtained from a woman aged 25 to 45 with alopecia areata. Some clones in this sample may be carry-over from other donors' samples. The CDR3 runs from the conserved cysteine through the conserved F or W. The order of the fields is J gene, clone size, D gene, V gene, CDR3 protein, CDR3 DNA. A D gene is named only where the DNA matches it firmly. Clone size is given for some rows only: seen once, a few or many times, or a class if the clone is expanded.

>TRBJ2-1|NA|TRBD2|TRBV20-1
CSARDYRSYNEQFF
TGCAGTGCCAGGGACTATCGCTCCTACAATGAGCAGTTCTTC
>TRBJ2-3|many|TRBD2|TRBV7-2
CASSSGLATTDTQYF
TGTGCCAGCAGCTCCGGACTAGCGACGACAGATACGCAGTATTTT
>TRBJ2-3|many|NA|TRBV6-1
CASFLDSGGTDTQYF
TGTGCCAGCTTCTTGGACTCAGGGGGCACAGATACGCAGTATTTT
>TRBJ2-5|many|TRBD1|TRBV6-2/TRBV6-3
CASRTRTGSTETQYF
TGTGCCAGCCGAACACGGACAGGGTCAACGGAGACCCAGTACTTC
>TRBJ2-7|many|NA|TRBV6-6
CASSYSGAAYEQYF
TGTGCCAGCAGTTACTCAGGGGCCGCCTACGAGCAGTACTTC
>TRBJ1-2|many|NA|TRBV5-1
CASSFDTSNYGYTF
TGCGCCAGCAGCTTCGACACCTCTAACTATGGCTACACCTTC
>TRBJ2-7|many|TRBD1|TRBV6-1
CASGSGTGMYEQYF
TGTGCCAGCGGATCCGGGACAGGGATGTACGAGCAGTACTTC
>TRBJ2-7|many|NA|TRBV2
CASSEDPYYEQYF
TGTGCCAGCAGTGAAGACCCTTACTACGAGCAGTACTTC
>TRBJ2-2|once|TRBD1|TRBV5-1
CVSSGQGLHRELFF
TGCGTCAGCAGTGGACAGGGACTTCACCGGGAGCTGTTTTTT
>TRBJ1-5|few|NA|TRBV10-2
CASAQGLSNQPQHF
TGCGCCAGCGCGCAGGGACTTAGCAATCAGCCCCAGCATTTT
>TRBJ2-5|many|NA|TRBV7-9
CASSLEGVETQYF
TGTGCCAGCAGCTTAGAAGGGGTCGAGACCCAGTACTTC
>TRBJ1-1|few|NA|TRBV18
CASSRSGYEAFF
TGTGCCAGCTCACGGTCAGGGTATGAAGCTTTCTTT
>TRBJ1-2|NA|NA|TRBV2
CASSEGWGNYGYTF
TGTGCCAGCAGTGAAGGATGGGGAAACTATGGCTACACCTTC
>TRBJ2-7|many|NA|TRBV7-6
CASSGVGYEQYF
TGTGCCAGCAGCGGGGTAGGGTACGAGCAGTACTTC
>TRBJ1-4|many|NA|TRBV12-3/TRBV12-4
CASSNREKLFF
TGTGCCAGCAGTAATAGGGAAAAACTGTTTTTT
>TRBJ2-3|many|NA|TRBV6-2/TRBV6-3
CASTKRGLSSTDTQYF
TGTGCCAGCACCAAACGGGGGTTATCTAGCACAGATACGCAGTATTTT
>TRBJ1-4|few|NA|TRBV12-3/TRBV12-4
CASRRLGMYNNEKLFF
TGTGCCAGCAGGCGTTTAGGAATGTACAATAATGAAAAACTGTTTTTT
>TRBJ2-5|NA|TRBD1|TRBV5-1
CASSSRTGGRQETQYF
TGCGCCAGCAGCTCCCGGACAGGGGGCCGACAAGAGACCCAGTACTTC
>TRBJ1-6|few|NA|TRBV20-1
CSAAGSGSYNSPLHF
TGCAGTGCTGCAGGGAGCGGCTCCTATAATTCACCCCTCCACTTT
>TRBJ1-5|many|NA|TRBV10-3
CAISPDMDQPQHF
TGTGCCATCAGCCCGGACATGGATCAGCCCCAGCATTTT
>TRBJ2-5|many|TRBD1|TRBV6-5
CASSYGTGTQETQYF
TGTGCCAGCAGTTACGGGACAGGGACCCAAGAGACCCAGTACTTC
>TRBJ1-6|many|NA|TRBV21-1
CASSKVRDRGTWEYDSPLHF
TGTGCCAGCAGCAAAGTCCGGGACAGGGGGACTTGGGAGTACGATTCACCCCTCCACTTT